A single TCR beta chain is shown here with its context. As yet, its antigen is unknown. This sample is drawn from a study of T cell repertoires in cytomegalovirus infection. Study-wide context: Matching HLA type and CMV infection were both indicated by public TCR beta signatures.

General study findings and limits: Summed frequency of shared TCR beta families picked out CMV carriers who also had the relevant HLA. The ex vivo response was dominated by HLA-C-restricted CMV-specific TCR beta clonotypes.

A single record per CDR3 protein comes from TCRdb applying MiXCR to the reads. The data contain a few hundred thousand distinct CDR3 sequences, roughly a sixth of them seen just once; the ten biggest clones take up 9.5% to 15%. CDR3 size: 17 residues. Per germline, CDR1 LGHNA and CDR2 YSLEER. V gave up 0 bases and J gave up 5 bases; unmatched junction bases: 8. This sequence joins TRBV4-3 and TRBJ2-5; the match to TRBD2 covers 11 bases. This clonotype originated in a human donor in good health (CMV status not recorded). Some clones in this sample may be carry-over from other donors' samples. The sequencing input was PBMCs. This CDR3 is CASSQEAELAGAETQYF. In DNA, the CDR3 is TGCGCCAGCAGCCAAGAAGCGGAACTAGCGGGGGCTGAGACCCAGTACTTC.